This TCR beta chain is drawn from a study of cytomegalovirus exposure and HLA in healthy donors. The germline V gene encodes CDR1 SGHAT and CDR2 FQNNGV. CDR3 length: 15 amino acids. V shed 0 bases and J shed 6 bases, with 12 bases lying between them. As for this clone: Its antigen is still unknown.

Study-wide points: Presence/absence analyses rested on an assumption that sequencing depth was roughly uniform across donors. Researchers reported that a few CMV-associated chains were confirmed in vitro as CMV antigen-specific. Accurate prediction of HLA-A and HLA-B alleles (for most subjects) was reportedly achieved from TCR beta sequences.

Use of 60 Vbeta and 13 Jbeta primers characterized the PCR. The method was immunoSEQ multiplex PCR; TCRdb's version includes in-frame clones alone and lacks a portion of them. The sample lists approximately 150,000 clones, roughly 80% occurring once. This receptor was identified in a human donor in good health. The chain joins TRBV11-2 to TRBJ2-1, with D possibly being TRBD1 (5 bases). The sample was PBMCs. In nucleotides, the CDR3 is TGTGCCAGCAGCTTAGACAGGGTGTATTTCAATGAGCAGTTCTTC. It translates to CASSLDRVYFNEQFF.